This record covers a single T cell receptor beta chain. Its antigen is currently unknown. Germline V gene data show CDR1 as SEHNR and CDR2 as FQNEAQ (reference sequence). The V end lost 5 bases, the J end lost 5 bases, and 6 bases lay between the germline ends. This CDR3 has 11 amino acids. After CD4+ and CD8+ cells were isolated by positive magnetic bead selection, their purity was checked by flow cytometry. Some clones are missing from TCRdb's copy, which holds only in-frame ones; the method was immunoSEQ multiplex PCR. The table lists about 23,000 clones, about four fifths of them singletons, with around 11% in the top ten. This sample was taken from a study of somatic mutations in cytotoxic T cells in rheumatoid arthritis. Study information: Using a FACSAria II or Sony SH800, a portion of the V beta antibody-stained T-cell populations were flow-sorted at nearly 100% purity, and among those populations were V beta1+ cells that were then sequenced for TCRB. Study-wide results and caveats: Adjustment for multiple comparisons was not applied to the slight TRBV07 underrepresentation observed in rheumatoid arthritis patients. No antigen targets were known for the expanded CD8+ clones.

The specimen was CD8+ T cells sorted from blood. This sequence joins TRBV7-9 and TRBJ1-1, with D uncertain. This receptor was taken from an adult with rheumatoid arthritis. The CDR3 bases are TGTGCCAGCAGCCCCGTTACTGAAGCTTTCTTT. Its translation: CASSPVTEAFF.